This T cell receptor (beta chain) is from a study of T cells in Graves' hyperthyroidism and ophthalmopathy. Study-wide findings and caveats: Median prediction lead before ophthalmopathy onset was around 7 months with the model.

The V gene lost 0 bases and the J gene lost 3 bases, with 11 bases spanning the gap. This CDR3 has 15 residues. The germline gives CDR1 MGHRA, CDR2 YSYEKL. Concerning this clonotype itself: Its target is not known.

Authors of the study amplified TCR beta CDR3 regions from RNA transcripts. HTBI primers were the set used in a first-round RT-PCR of the TCR CDR3. MiXCR, applied by TCRdb to the multiplex PCR reads, yields one record per CDR3 protein. The repertoire consists of hundreds of thousands of distinct CDR3 sequences, with more than 30% occurring once and the leading ten covering about 9%. Graves' hyperthyroidism qualified as stable when ophthalmopathy did not progress within 18 months. Hyperthyroidism patients were newly diagnosed, had disease duration under 2 months, and were aged 18 to 65 years. Exclusions: uncontrolled infection, other autoimmune disease, pregnancy, lactation.

The TCR was taken from a young man with Graves' hyperthyroidism. Sample: blood. The V and J genes are TRBV4-1 and TRBJ1-2; D is undetermined. In DNA form, the CDR3 reads TGCGCCAGCAGCCAAGAAGAGGGCGTCTACTATGGCTACACCTTC. Its translation is CASSQEEGVYYGYTF.